This entry describes one TCR beta chain. What it binds is unknown. TCR beta CDR3 region amplification was performed from RNA transcripts. RT-PCR in the first round (using the HTBI primer set) targeted the TCR CDR3. From the multiplex PCR reads, TCRdb called clonotypes with MiXCR, one entry per CDR3 protein. The table shows 550,000 to 600,000 distinct CDR3 sequences, with 12% to 15% occurring only once. The sample comes from a study of T cells in Graves' hyperthyroidism and ophthalmopathy. On the study more broadly: The authors collected peripheral blood at initial diagnosis, before any treatment. General study points: Blood also showed most of the thyroid clonotypes that were expanded above 0.001. With a median lead of around 5.9 months before onset, the model predicted ophthalmopathy.

This sequence was found in a woman younger than 30 with Graves' ophthalmopathy. Source material: blood.

In DNA, the CDR3 is TGCAGCGTTGACCTTGGACAGGGGCATGACGAGCAGTACTTC. Translating gives CSVDLGQGHDEQYF. V gene TRBV29-1 combines with J gene TRBJ2-7; 9 bases are shared with TRBD1. J was trimmed by 5 bases and V by 3 bases; bases with no gene match: 8. Germline loops: CDR1 SQVTM, CDR2 ANQGSEA. The CDR3 loop spans 14 amino acids.